The rows below give T cell receptor beta chains drawn from one sample of a study of control samples from healthy donors and cancer patients. Sequencing used immunoSEQ multiplex PCR; TCRdb keeps in-frame clones, though not all of them. Of about 160,000 clones listed, about 87% are singletons. Specimen: blood. These receptors were collected from a man aged 30 to 39 in good health. CDR3s include the opening cysteine and the closing phenylalanine or tryptophan. D genes are given only for firm matches. Clone size is given for some rows only: seen once, a few or many times, or a class if the clone is expanded.

CDR3aa,abundance,v_gene,d_gene,j_gene
CATSDRDTADTQYF,.,TRBV24-1,.,TRBJ2-3
CASSQNRQDPLHF,few,TRBV7-3,.,TRBJ1-6
CASWTGGDQPQHF,once,TRBV6-5,TRBD1,TRBJ1-5
CASSQGDTHSGEQFF,.,TRBV4-1,.,TRBJ2-1
CASSSSRGSPLHF,.,TRBV5-1,.,TRBJ1-6
CASSRQLAGGREQYF,.,TRBV3-1/TRBV3-2,TRBD2,TRBJ2-7
CASSLTGTEAFF,.,TRBV6-2/TRBV6-3,TRBD1,TRBJ1-1
CASSWTTSTDTQYF,.,TRBV6-2/TRBV6-3,.,TRBJ2-3
CATRPFPTSTDTQYF,.,TRBV15,.,TRBJ2-3
CASSYASYPDNEQFF,once,TRBV6-2/TRBV6-3,.,TRBJ2-1
CASSRAGTYNEQFF,once,TRBV6-5,.,TRBJ2-1
CASAANYGYTF,.,TRBV28,.,TRBJ1-2
CASSFFVGRASHEQFF,.,TRBV27,TRBD2,TRBJ2-1
CASSQGGGTEAFF,.,TRBV3-1/TRBV3-2,.,TRBJ1-1
CASSLRSTAVSSGNTIYF,.,TRBV5-1,.,TRBJ1-3
CATGTPSGANVLTF,.,TRBV24-1,.,TRBJ2-6
CASTDSYNYGYTF,.,TRBV25-1,.,TRBJ1-2
CAWNGYLNTIYF,.,TRBV30,.,TRBJ1-3
CASSFVGHEQFF,.,TRBV28,.,TRBJ2-1
CASSVGQGSPKTQYF,.,TRBV5-4,TRBD1,TRBJ2-5
CASSAPSGETQYF,.,TRBV25-1,.,TRBJ2-5
CASSRATTLNTEAFF,.,TRBV3-1/TRBV3-2,.,TRBJ1-1
CASSIDRLRDTQYF,.,TRBV19,.,TRBJ2-3
CASSLETGYRYTF,.,TRBV4-1,.,TRBJ1-2
CASSLQFRETQYF,.,TRBV5-1,.,TRBJ2-5
CASSPPTGNTEAFF,.,TRBV28,.,TRBJ1-1
CASSYSRQVNTEAFF,few,TRBV6-5,.,TRBJ1-1
CASSLSGGNQPQHF,.,TRBV5-1,.,TRBJ1-5
CASSLRDRWSGELFF,.,TRBV7-9,.,TRBJ2-2